This TCR beta chain was recorded in a study of cytomegalovirus exposure and HLA in healthy donors. Looking at the study overall: Across 300 to 400 genotyped donors, about 80% landed in the Caucasian-associated ancestry cluster. Study findings and constraints: Listed as cytomegalovirus-associated were roughly 180 TCR beta chains.

Losses at the gene ends were 4 bases for V and 9 bases for J; bases not matched to a gene: 12. This CDR3 is 16 amino acids long. Germline V CDR1 and CDR2: SGHAT, FQNNGV. This clone was observed a handful of times. Its specificity is not known. Use of 60 Vbeta and 13 Jbeta primers characterized the PCR. Measured with immunoSEQ multiplex PCR; TCRdb has only the in-frame clones, and not every one. The data hold 140,000 or so clones, with around 59% observed a single time. This chain uses TRBV11-2 with TRBJ2-1; 10 nucleotides agree with TRBD1. Sequences were obtained from PBMCs. The receptor comes from a male donor in good health and CMV-seronegative. The CDR3 is CASSSRGGQGNGEQFF. For the CDR3, the DNA is TGTGCCAGCAGCTCTCGTGGGGGACAGGGGAATGGTGAGCAGTTCTTC.